One sample yielded the 32 T cell receptor beta chains listed below, sequenced in a study of cytotoxic CD8 clonotypes in ibrutinib-treated CLL. Measured with immunoSEQ multiplex PCR; TCRdb has only the in-frame clones, and not every one. The sample holds about 72,000 clones; 80% are singletons and the top ten take roughly 7.1%. Sequenced material: PBMCs, taken at disease progression, from a patient treated with ibrutinib. The receptors here all came from a human donor with chronic lymphocytic leukemia.

The sample holds one count of this clone. The chain joins TRBV7-2 to TRBJ2-7; 7 bases line up with TRBD1. Germline-derived CDR1 and CDR2 are SGHTA and FQGNSA. V lost 1 base and J lost 6; bases outside the gene matches: 6. The CDR3 length is 14 residues. CDR3 sequence reads: CASSLEGQISEQYF. CDR3 nucleotides: TGTGCCAGCAGCTTAGAGGGACAGATTTCCGAGCAGTACTTC. Supplemented by reference TRBV7-2 and TRBJ2-7, the full variable domain reads GAGVSQSPSNKVTEKGKDVELRCDPISGHTALYWYRQSLGQGLEFLIYFQGNSAPDKSGLPSDRFSAERTGGSVSTLTIQRTQQEDSAVYLCASSLEGQISEQYFGPGTRLTVT.

This clone was seen more than once but under ten times. V usage is TRBV30 and J usage is TRBJ1-1, with D possibly TRBD1 on 6 matching bases. CDR3 length: 14 amino acids. Germline V gives CDR1 GTSNPN, CDR2 SVGIG (reference sequence). V was cut by 0 bases and J by 1 base, with 9 bases left in between. CDR3 loop: CAWSVVQGNTEAFF. CDR3 bases: TGTGCCTGGAGTGTAGTACAGGGGAACACTGAAGCTTTCTTT. The full variable domain, completed using reference TRBV30 and TRBJ1-1, is SQTIHQWPATLVQPVGSPLSLECTVEGTSNPNLYWYRQAAGRGLQLLFYSVGIGQISSEVPQNLSASRPQDRQFILSSKKLLLSDSGFYLCAWSVVQGNTEAFFGQGTRLTVV.

This chain uses TRBV10-3 with TRBJ2-7; TRBD2 matches 7 bases. CDR3 length: 14 residues. Unmatched junction bases numbered 7, after V lost 4 bases and J lost 4 bases. Looked up from germline, CDR1 is ENHRY and CDR2 is SYGVKD. CDR3 bases: TGTGCCATCAGTGGGGGGGGAAGAAGATACGAGCAGTACTTC. This gives the protein CAISGGGRRYEQYF.

The rearrangement joins TRBV10-2 to TRBJ2-2; 13 nucleotides line up with TRBD2. The CDR3 is 14 amino acids. Germline-derived CDR1 and CDR2 are WSHSY and SAAADI. V dropped 9 bases and J dropped 4; count of bases not matched to a gene: 2. CDR3 in DNA: TGCGCCAGTGGACTAGCGGGGGCCACCGGGGAGCTGTTTTTT. Translation gives CASGLAGATGELFF.

The chain uses TRBV14 and TRBJ1-2; the D gene is possibly TRBD1 (6 bases). This CDR3 comprises 12 residues. Deletions cut 4 bases from V and 7 bases from J, with 10 bases between. Germline values: CDR1 SGHDN, CDR2 FVKESK. The CDR3 sequence is CASSRRGGGYTF. The CDR3 coding sequence is TGTGCCAGCAGCCGCAGGGGTGGTGGCTACACCTTC.

The chain couples TRBV30 to TRBJ2-5; D remains ambiguous. Trimming left V 0 bases short and J 6 bases short, with 8 bases between. CDR3 size: 12 residues. The germline V gene has CDR1 GTSNPN and CDR2 SVGIG (reference sequence). Here the CDR3 reads CAWSVGGKTQYF. CDR3 in DNA: TGTGCCTGGAGTGTCGGTGGGAAGACCCAGTACTTC.

The J gene is TRBJ1-1, the V gene TRBV19; D gene uncertain. CDR1 and CDR2 from the germline V gene are LNHDA and SQIVND (reference sequence). This CDR3 region has 17 residues. Between the trimmed V and J ends, which lost 0 bases and 0 bases, there was a span of 14 bases. The CDR3 sequence: CASSIDQRLHLNTEAFF. The CDR3 DNA follows: TGTGCCAGTAGTATAGATCAAAGGTTACACCTGAACACTGAAGCTTTCTTT. The full variable domain, with the rest looked up from reference TRBV19 and TRBJ1-1, is DGGITQSPKYLFRKEGQNVTLSCEQNLNHDAMYWYRQDPGQGLRLIYYSQIVNDFQKGDIAEGYSVSREKKESFPLTVTSAQKNPTAFYLCASSIDQRLHLNTEAFFGQGTRLTVV.

V usage is TRBV5-4 and J usage is TRBJ1-4; TRBD1 might be the D (6 bases). V was shortened by 4 bases and J by 7 bases, with 14 bases between the two germline ends. The germline gives CDR1 SGHNT, CDR2 YYREEE (reference sequence). This CDR3 contains 14 residues. This chain's CDR3 is CASSNQGSGEKLFF. The DNA for the CDR3 is TGTGCCAGCAGCAATCAGGGGAGTGGTGAAAAACTGTTTTTT. The entire variable domain, with the rest obtained from reference TRBV5-4 and TRBJ1-4, is as follows: ETGVTQSPTHLIKTRGQQVTLRCSSQSGHNTVSWYQQALGQGPQFIFQYYREEENGRGNFPPRFSGLQFPNYSSELNVNALELDDSALYLCASSNQGSGEKLFFGSGTQLSVL.

V is TRBV5-1 and J is TRBJ2-3, with D unresolved. V was trimmed by 4 bases and J by 0 bases, leaving 3 bases between them. This CDR3 contains 12 residues. Germline V gives CDR1 SGHRS, CDR2 YFSETQ. CDR3 amino acids: CASSISTDTQYF. Here the CDR3 DNA reads TGCGCCAGCAGCATTAGCACAGATACGCAGTATTTT.

This clone has only one observation. The genes are TRBV4-2 and TRBJ2-5; no clear D gene. Between the trimmed V and J ends, which lost 1 base and 5 bases, there was a span of 8 bases. Looked up from germline, CDR1 is LGHNA and CDR2 is YNFKEQ. This CDR3 contains 13 residues. The CDR3 reads CASSQVGPETQYF. The CDR3 DNA follows: TGTGCCAGCAGCCAAGTTGGGCCCGAGACCCAGTACTTC.

The genes are TRBV6-5 and TRBJ1-6; unclear D gene. Germline assignment: CDR1 MNHEY and CDR2 SVGAGI. This CDR3 is 12 amino acids long. Between the trimmed V and J ends, which lost 1 base and 9 bases, there was a span of 4 bases. The CDR3 region has the DNA TGTGCCAGCAGTTACTTTGGTTCACCCCTCCACTTT. Its translation is CASSYFGSPLHF.

This rearrangement joins TRBV5-1 to TRBJ2-2, with D perhaps TRBD1 or TRBD2 (5 bases each). This CDR3 has 15 amino acids. V shed 4 bases and J shed 4 bases, with 14 bases lying between them. Germline loops: CDR1 SGHRS, CDR2 YFSETQ. The CDR3 sequence is CASSLPRGTTGELFF. The CDR3 DNA reads as TGCGCCAGCAGCCTCCCGAGGGGTACCACCGGGGAGCTGTTTTTT.

This clone was observed once. The chain links TRBV18 to TRBJ1-5; D is ambiguous. CDR1 is KGHSH and CDR2 is LQKENI in the germline V gene. Between the trimmed V and J ends, which lost 2 bases and 2 bases, there was a span of 7 bases. This CDR3 is built from 14 residues. CDR3 residues: CASSPTSGNQPQHF. CDR3 nucleotide sequence: TGTGCCAGCTCACCAACGTCCGGCAATCAGCCCCAGCATTTT.

The J gene is TRBJ1-2, the V gene TRBV27; weak D call: TRBD1 (6 bases). The V gene's germline CDR1 is MNHEY and CDR2 SMNVEV (reference sequence). This CDR3 has 16 residues. With 4 bases removed from V and 4 bases from J, the gap between germline ends came to 19 bases. In DNA, the CDR3 is TGTGCCAGCAGTTCCCCCCCAGGGGTGGTCCTCTATGGCTACACCTTC. Translated, it gives CASSSPPGVVLYGYTF.

The V call is TRBV6-4, the J call TRBJ2-3, with D unresolved. Per germline, CDR1 MRHNA and CDR2 SNTAGT. CDR3 length: 15 residues. Trimming removed 2 bases from V and 0 bases from J, with 9 bases in between. The chain's CDR3 is CASSDGKSSTDTQYF. Here the CDR3 DNA reads TGTGCCAGCAGTGACGGCAAATCTAGCACAGATACGCAGTATTTT.

This clone was counted between two and nine times. This chain links TRBV6-6 with TRBJ1-3; no definite D call. This CDR3 is 12 amino acids long. V was pared by 6 bases and J by 2 bases, with 5 bases between. Germline V gene sequence: CDR1 MNHNY, CDR2 SVGAGI (reference sequence). The CDR3: CASSRTGNTIYF. The CDR3 nucleotides read TGTGCCAGCAGCCGAACTGGAAACACCATATATTTT.

This rearrangement joins TRBV7-9 to TRBJ2-1; 8 bases agree with TRBD2. The V segment lost 0 bases and the J segment 3 bases; nucleotides outside the gene matches: 4. This CDR3 is 16 amino acids long. Germline CDR1 and CDR2: SEHNR and FQNEAQ (reference sequence). CDR3 in amino acids: CASSLATSGSYNEQFF. The CDR3 nucleotides read TGTGCCAGCAGCTTAGCGACCAGCGGGAGCTACAATGAGCAGTTCTTC.

This CDR3 is CASRLTGKTYNEQFF. Written as DNA, the CDR3 is TGTGCCAGCCGGTTAACAGGGAAAACCTACAATGAGCAGTTCTTC. The V gene is TRBV27, the J gene TRBJ2-1, with a tentative D call TRBD1 (6 bases). V shed 8 bases and J shed 2 bases, with 16 bases lying between them. The CDR3 covers 15 residues. In germline, CDR1 is MNHEY, CDR2 SMNVEV (reference sequence).

Written as DNA, the CDR3 is TGTGCCAGCAGATTGGGAGGGGGTACTTCACCCCTCCACTTT. It encodes CASRLGGGTSPLHF. The chain recombines TRBV27 with TRBJ1-6, with D perhaps matching TRBD1 (6 bases). CDR1 and CDR2 (germline): MNHEY, SMNVEV (reference sequence). Trimming left V 6 bases short and J 9 bases short, with 15 bases between. This CDR3 contains 14 residues.

This chain connects TRBV10-3 to TRBJ2-7; no reliable D call. The CDR3 contains 11 residues. Germline assignment: CDR1 ENHRY and CDR2 SYGVKD. The V and J ends lost 3 bases and 5 bases respectively, with 5 bases between them. In nucleotides, the CDR3 is TGTGCCATCAGTGAAGGGAACGAGCAGTACTTC. Translated, it gives CAISEGNEQYF.

A single count supports this clone. The chain recombines TRBV5-4 with TRBJ1-2, with D perhaps matching TRBD1 (5 bases). CDR1 and CDR2 from the germline V gene are SGHNT and YYREEE (reference sequence). The CDR3 extends over 13 amino acids. Trimming shortened V by 4 bases and J by 4 bases, and 11 bases separated the two germline ends. The CDR3 nucleotides are TGTGCCAGCAGCCTTGACAGTCGCTATGGCTACACCTTC. It specifies CASSLDSRYGYTF.

The chain couples TRBV5-1 to TRBJ2-1; D is ambiguous. Trimming shortened V by 0 bases and J by 5 bases, and 6 bases separated the two germline ends. Germline V lookup: CDR1 SGHRS, CDR2 YFSETQ. The length of the CDR3 is 13 residues. CDR3 bases: TGCGCCAGCAGCTTGGGGAAGGACAATGAGCAGTTCTTC. Translation gives CASSLGKDNEQFF.

This sequence joins TRBV30 and TRBJ2-7, with TRBD1 identical over 7 bases. Germline V CDR1 and CDR2: GTSNPN, SVGIG (reference sequence). The CDR3 contains 15 residues. The ends lost 1 base at V and 2 bases at J; junction bases unmatched: 8. CDR3 sequence reads: CAWSAPWQGAYEQYF. DNA for the CDR3: TGTGCCTGGAGTGCACCTTGGCAGGGGGCCTACGAGCAGTACTTC.

This sequence joins TRBV28 and TRBJ1-5; 7 bases match TRBD1. With 5 bases clipped from V and 6 bases from J, the junction kept 7 bases outside the gene matches. CDR3 length: 14 residues. The germline CDR1 and CDR2 sequences are MDHEN and SYDVKM. In nucleotides, the CDR3 is TGTGCCAGCAGTCGAGACAGGGTCAGTCAGCCCCAGCATTTT. The encoded protein is CASSRDRVSQPQHF.

This sequence joins TRBV10-3 and TRBJ2-3; either TRBD1 or TRBD2 may fit D (6 bases each). Trimming stripped 4 bases from V and 4 bases from J, with 15 bases between. The CDR3 has 15 residues. From germline, CDR1 is ENHRY and CDR2 SYGVKD. CDR3 DNA sequence: TGTGCCATCAGTGGCCTCCTCGGGGGCTCAGATACGCAGTATTTT. Translated: CAISGLLGGSDTQYF.

This chain uses TRBV4-1 with TRBJ1-2, with 8 bases that match TRBD1. J gave up 8 bases and V 4 bases, and 12 bases lay outside the gene matches. The germline gives CDR1 MGHRA, CDR2 YSYEKL. The CDR3 extends over 15 amino acids. The CDR3 coding sequence is TGCGCCAGCAGCCGAACCTGGACAGGGTCTCCAGGCTACACCTTC. Translated, it gives CASSRTWTGSPGYTF.

The V call is TRBV6-5, the J call TRBJ2-1, with 12 positions matching TRBD2. V lost 2 bases and J lost 10; bases outside the gene matches: 3. The CDR3 spans 14 residues. The germline V gene has CDR1 MNHEY and CDR2 SVGAGI. CDR3 coding DNA: TGTGCCAGCAGTTACGGGCTAGCGGGGGGGGAGCAGTTCTTC. Its translation is CASSYGLAGGEQFF.

This clone was picked up a small number of times. The chain uses TRBV28 and TRBJ1-2; TRBD1 might be the D (6 bases). V shed 4 bases and J shed 6 bases, with 9 bases lying between them. The germline V gene encodes CDR1 MDHEN and CDR2 SYDVKM. The CDR3 consists of 12 residues. The CDR3 DNA follows: TGTGCCAGCAGTTCACAGGGCGATGGCTACACCTTC. It encodes CASSSQGDGYTF.

On this clone: Sequence at one end of the junction differs from germline and may be a read error. CDR3 coding DNA: TGTGCTAGTGGCTTGGACGGTCATGGCTACACCTTC. It specifies CASGLDGHGYTF. The rearrangement uses TRBV12-5 and TRBJ1-2; no clear D gene. This CDR3 spans 12 amino acids. Germline lookup yields CDR1 LGHNT and CDR2 FRNRAP.

This clone has just one count. V is TRBV2 and J is TRBJ2-1; D gene unclear. The germline V gene has CDR1 SNHLY and CDR2 FYNNEI. The CDR3 loop spans 13 amino acids. Trimming stripped 7 bases from V and 4 bases from J, with 11 bases between. As DNA, the CDR3 is TGTGCCAGCATTCCAGAATTATACAATGAGCAGTTCTTC. This encodes CASIPELYNEQFF.

This clone occurred a few times. The chain joins TRBV10-3 to TRBJ1-5, with D unclear. Germline V gene data show CDR1 as ENHRY and CDR2 as SYGVKD. The CDR3 sequence is 12 residues long. V was cut by 6 bases and J by 9 bases, with 12 bases left in between. The CDR3 spells CAISQAEGPQHF. CDR3 nucleotide sequence: TGTGCCATCAGCCAGGCCGAGGGGCCCCAGCATTTT.

This chain links TRBV5-1 with TRBJ1-2; 8 nucleotides line up with TRBD1. The CDR3 is made up of 14 amino acids. V shed 4 bases, J shed 5 bases, and the junction held 7 bases outside the gene matches. CDR1 SGHRS and CDR2 YFSETQ come from the germline V gene. The CDR3 DNA follows: TGCGCCAGCAGCCCGACAGGGGCGGAGTATGGCTACACCTTC. Amino acids: CASSPTGAEYGYTF. The full variable domain, completed using reference TRBV5-1 and TRBJ1-2, is KAGVTQTPRYLIKTRGQQVTLSCSPISGHRSVSWYQQTPGQGLQFLFEYFSETQRNKGNFPGRFSGRQFSNSRSEMNVSTLELGDSALYLCASSPTGAEYGYTFGSGTRLTVV.